Listed below are T cell receptor beta chains from one sample, sequenced in a study of graft-versus-host responses after intestinal transplantation. These TCRs are of unknown antigen specificity. The protocol was immunoSEQ multiplex PCR, while the TCRdb copy is restricted to in-frame clones and leaves out a portion. The sample has 120,000 or so clones; 93% are singletons. The sequences come from unstimulated CD8+ T cells sorted from spleen or lymph node cells, collected before intestinal transplant. These receptors all stem from a human donor who received an intestinal transplant. Each CDR3 is given with its conserved first and last residue. D genes are given only for firm matches.

v_call: TRBV4-1; j_call: TRBJ2-1; d_call: TRBD2; cdr3_aa: CASSQDLQRESYEQFF; cdr3_nt: TGCGCCAGCAGCCAAGATCTCCAGCGGGAGAGCTATGAGCAGTTCTTC
v_call: TRBV4-1; j_call: TRBJ2-7; d_call: TRBD1; cdr3_aa: CASSPGTDLTYEQYF; cdr3_nt: TGCGCCAGCAGCCCGGGGACAGATCTAACCTACGAGCAGTACTTC
v_call: TRBV14; j_call: TRBJ2-7; d_call: NA; cdr3_aa: CASSQDPGDEQYF; cdr3_nt: TGTGCCAGCAGCCAAGATCCGGGGGACGAGCAGTACTTC
v_call: TRBV11-2; j_call: TRBJ2-7; d_call: NA; cdr3_aa: CASSLEVSSYEQYF; cdr3_nt: TGTGCCAGCAGCTTAGAGGTGTCTTCGTACGAGCAGTACTTC
v_call: TRBV5-4; j_call: TRBJ2-1; d_call: TRBD2; cdr3_aa: CASSLGTSAYNEQFF; cdr3_nt: TGTGCCAGCAGCTTGGGGACTAGCGCTTACAATGAGCAGTTCTTC
v_call: TRBV5-4; j_call: TRBJ2-7; d_call: NA; cdr3_aa: CASSPGGSRDSSSYEQYF; cdr3_nt: TGTGCCAGCAGCCCTGGAGGGAGCCGGGACTCTAGCTCCTACGAGCAGTACTTC
v_call: TRBV5-6; j_call: TRBJ2-2; d_call: TRBD1; cdr3_aa: CASSHVIGTGANTGELFF; cdr3_nt: TGTGCCAGCAGCCACGTGATAGGGACAGGCGCTAACACCGGGGAGCTGTTTTTT
v_call: TRBV5-6; j_call: TRBJ2-5; d_call: NA; cdr3_aa: CASSLSSGETQYF; cdr3_nt: TGTGCCAGCAGCTTGTCCAGCGGAGAGACCCAGTACTTC
v_call: TRBV10-2; j_call: TRBJ2-1; d_call: TRBD2; cdr3_aa: CASSGWREGYNEQFF; cdr3_nt: TGCGCCAGCAGTGGGTGGCGGGAGGGGTACAATGAGCAGTTCTTC
v_call: TRBV7-6; j_call: TRBJ2-7; d_call: NA; cdr3_aa: CASSPGTARANEQYF; cdr3_nt: TGTGCCAGCAGCCCCGGGACCGCGCGGGCCAACGAGCAGTACTTC
v_call: TRBV13; j_call: TRBJ2-1; d_call: NA; cdr3_aa: CASSLGGAQWGNWQFF; cdr3_nt: TGTGCCAGCAGCTTAGGAGGGGCGCAGTGGGGGAATTGGCAGTTCTTC
v_call: TRBV25-1; j_call: TRBJ2-1; d_call: TRBD1; cdr3_aa: CASGKDRGNEQFF; cdr3_nt: TGTGCCAGCGGGAAGGACAGGGGGAATGAGCAGTTCTTC
v_call: TRBV27; j_call: TRBJ2-1; d_call: TRBD2; cdr3_aa: CASSFSTSGNNEQFF; cdr3_nt: TGTGCCAGCAGTTTCTCAACTAGCGGGAACAATGAGCAGTTCTTC
v_call: TRBV11-2; j_call: TRBJ2-7; d_call: NA; cdr3_aa: CASSREESGIVGYEQYF; cdr3_nt: TGTGCCAGCAGCCGAGAGGAATCGGGTATAGTGGGCTACGAGCAGTACTTC
v_call: TRBV6-5; j_call: TRBJ2-1; d_call: NA; cdr3_aa: CASSYSGEHNEQFF; cdr3_nt: TGTGCCAGCAGTTACTCGGGGGAGCACAATGAGCAGTTCTTC
v_call: TRBV5-6; j_call: TRBJ1-6; d_call: TRBD1; cdr3_aa: CASSSTGGSYNSPLHF; cdr3_nt: TGTGCCAGCAGCTCGACAGGGGGCTCCTATAATTCACCCCTCCACTTT
v_call: TRBV6-1; j_call: TRBJ1-1; d_call: TRBD1; cdr3_aa: CASSRTGNTEAFF; cdr3_nt: TGTGCCAGCAGCCGGACAGGGAACACTGAAGCTTTCTTT
v_call: TRBV5-1; j_call: TRBJ1-1; d_call: TRBD1; cdr3_aa: CASSLEGTGVMNTEAFF; cdr3_nt: TGCGCCAGCAGCTTGGAGGGGACAGGGGTCATGAACACTGAAGCTTTCTTT
v_call: TRBV9; j_call: TRBJ2-1; d_call: NA; cdr3_aa: CASSADDYNEQFF; cdr3_nt: TGTGCCAGCAGCGCGGACGATTACAATGAGCAGTTCTTC
v_call: TRBV6-1; j_call: TRBJ2-5; d_call: NA; cdr3_aa: CASRQGNQETQYF; cdr3_nt: TGTGCCAGCAGACAGGGAAATCAAGAGACCCAGTACTTC
v_call: TRBV29-1; j_call: TRBJ2-7; d_call: NA; cdr3_aa: CSVLGGRSYEQYF; cdr3_nt: TGCAGCGTACTTGGGGGCAGATCCTACGAGCAGTACTTC
v_call: TRBV11-1; j_call: TRBJ2-3; d_call: NA; cdr3_aa: CASSYYRGTDTQYF; cdr3_nt: TGTGCCAGCAGCTACTACAGGGGCACAGATACGCAGTATTTT